This T cell receptor beta chain was observed in a study of identical twins. Broader study findings: Out-of-frame alpha sequences shared by twins were enriched for low generation probability.

Via MiXCR, TCRdb re-called the 5' RACE reads, giving one row per CDR3 protein. The sample has roughly 700,000 distinct CDR3 sequences, under 9% seen once. Trimming took off 6 bases at V and 2 bases at J, with 10 bases between the two ends. CDR3 length equals 13 residues. Germline lookup yields CDR1 LNHNV and CDR2 YYDKDF (reference sequence). Notes on this clonotype: Its specificity is unknown.

These sequences were also reported in another study, on yellow fever vaccine responses in identical twins.

This sequence was found in a young woman in good health. Sequenced material: PBMCs. The chain is built from TRBV15 and TRBJ2-5; D gene uncertain. For the CDR3, the DNA is TGTGCCACCAGGAGACTCATTCAAGAGACCCAGTACTTC. The encoded protein is CATRRLIQETQYF.